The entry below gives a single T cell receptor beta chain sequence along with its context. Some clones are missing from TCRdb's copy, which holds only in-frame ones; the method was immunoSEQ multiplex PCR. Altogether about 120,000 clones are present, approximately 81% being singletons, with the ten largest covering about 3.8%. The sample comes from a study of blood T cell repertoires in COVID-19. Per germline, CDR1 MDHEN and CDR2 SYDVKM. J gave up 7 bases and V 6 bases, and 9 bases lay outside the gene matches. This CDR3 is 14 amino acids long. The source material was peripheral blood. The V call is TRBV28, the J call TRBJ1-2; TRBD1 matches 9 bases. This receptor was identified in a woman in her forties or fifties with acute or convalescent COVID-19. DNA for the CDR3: TGTGCCAGCAGGGCCCCGGACAGGGGATCTGGCTACACCTTC. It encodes CASRAPDRGSGYTF.